Shown below are 20 T cell receptor beta chains from a single sample sequenced in a study of blood T cell repertoires in COVID-19. Data came from immunoSEQ multiplex PCR; TCRdb stores just in-frame clones and leaves some out. Of a few hundred thousand clones in the sample, around 90% were seen once. The material sequenced was PBMCs or T cells enriched from blood (not recorded which). The receptors stem from a woman in her forties or fifties who had recovered from COVID-19.

The J gene is TRBJ2-2, the V gene TRBV5-1; 13 bases agree with TRBD2. Germline CDR1 is SGHRS and CDR2 is YFSETQ. The CDR3 has 17 residues. J was trimmed by 0 bases and V by 4 bases; bases with no gene match: 3. CDR3 coding DNA: TGCGCCAGCAGCCTGACTAGCGGGAGGACGAACACCGGGGAGCTGTTTTTT. Its protein product is CASSLTSGRTNTGELFF. Supplemented by reference TRBV5-1 and TRBJ2-2, the full variable domain reads KAGVTQTPRYLIKTRGQQVTLSCSPISGHRSVSWYQQTPGQGLQFLFEYFSETQRNKGNFPGRFSGRQFSNSRSEMNVSTLELGDSALYLCASSLTSGRTNTGELFFGEGSRLTVL.

The V gene is TRBV4-3, the J gene TRBJ2-7, with TRBD1 as a possible D gene (6 bases). CDR1 and CDR2 (germline): LGHNA, YSLEER. V was cut by 0 bases and J by 4 bases, with 10 bases left in between. This CDR3 comprises 14 residues. CDR3 amino acids: CASSQDRTDYEQYF. CDR3 in DNA: TGCGCCAGCAGCCAAGATCGGACAGATTACGAGCAGTACTTC.

As regards this clone: The CDR3 does not close with the conserved phenylalanine or tryptophan, likely indicating a read error. No DNA is shown, since the ends of the CDR3 on it are uncertain; the CDR3 is the one TCRdb lists. This sequence joins TRBV2 and TRBJ2-7; the table names TRBD1, a call not compared with the DNA. Termini included, the CDR3 measures 12 amino acids. Germline CDR1 and CDR2: SNHLY and FYNNEI. CDR3: CASSEPFGTGRT.

This chain uses TRBV13 with TRBJ1-1, with D tentatively TRBD1 (5 bases). The CDR3 has 12 residues. Trimming stripped 5 bases from V and 5 bases from J, with 9 bases between. From germline, CDR1 is PRHDT and CDR2 FYEKMQ (reference sequence). The CDR3 sequence is CASSIGGTEAFF. CDR3 in DNA: TGTGCCAGCAGCATCGGGGGGACTGAAGCTTTCTTT.

The chain carries TRBV10-3 and TRBJ2-3, with 7 bases matching TRBD2. The junction had 9 bases not matched to a gene; V was cut back by 8 bases and J by 1 base. The CDR3 totals 15 residues. The germline CDR1 and CDR2 sequences are ENHRY and SYGVKD. In DNA, the CDR3 is TGTGCCATCGGGGGGGTCGGCATCGGCACAGATACGCAGTATTTT. It translates to CAIGGVGIGTDTQYF.

This sequence joins TRBV7-9 and TRBJ1-2; 7 positions match TRBD1. The CDR3 covers 16 residues. The V gene end was trimmed by 1 base and the J gene end by 6 bases; junction bases not matched to a gene: 11. Germline CDR1 reads SEHNR; CDR2 reads FQNEAQ (reference sequence). Written as DNA, the CDR3 is TGTGCCAGCAGCTTAGGCCCTCGGACAGGTTTCGATGGCTACACCTTC. Protein product: CASSLGPRTGFDGYTF.

This rearrangement joins TRBV19 to TRBJ2-2; D is possibly TRBD1 (6 bases). Per germline, CDR1 LNHDA and CDR2 SQIVND (reference sequence). This CDR3 region has 15 residues. The V gene lost 7 bases and the J gene lost 0 bases, with 12 bases spanning the gap. The CDR3 region is CASNTGTANTGELFF. DNA of the CDR3: TGTGCCAGTAATACAGGGACGGCGAACACCGGGGAGCTGTTTTTT.

The rearrangement joins TRBV5-4 to TRBJ2-1; 7 bases match TRBD1. Looked up from germline, CDR1 is SGHNT and CDR2 is YYREEE (reference sequence). V was pared by 0 bases and J by 3 bases, with 3 bases of the junction left unmatched. CDR3 length: 15 residues. CDR3 loop: CASSLEGGGYNEQFF. DNA for the CDR3: TGTGCCAGCAGCTTGGAAGGGGGCGGCTACAATGAGCAGTTCTTC.

In DNA, the CDR3 is TGTGCCAGCAGTGAATGGGATTCCCAGGGGGCTGACAATGAGCAGTTCTTC. Its translation is CASSEWDSQGADNEQFF. The chain couples TRBV6-1 to TRBJ2-1; TRBD1 matches at 8 bases. The CDR3 is made up of 17 amino acids. J was trimmed by 5 bases and V by 2 bases; bases with no gene match: 11. CDR1 is MNHNS and CDR2 is SASEGT in the germline V gene.

The chain joins TRBV28 to TRBJ1-3, with 10 bases identical to TRBD1. CDR3 length equals 19 residues. V lost 6 bases and J lost 4; bases outside the gene matches: 18. The V gene's germline CDR1 is MDHEN and CDR2 SYDVKM. CDR3 nucleotides: TGTGCCAGCAGGCCTTCCCCGGGACAGGGGATAAAGGGAGGAAACACCATATATTTT. Its protein product is CASRPSPGQGIKGGNTIYF.

This chain joins TRBV30 and TRBJ2-2, with D tentatively TRBD1 (5 bases). V was shortened by 0 bases and J by 3 bases, with 11 bases between the two germline ends. The germline V gene encodes CDR1 GTSNPN and CDR2 SVGIG (reference sequence). This CDR3 is 15 amino acids long. In DNA form, the CDR3 reads TGTGCCTGGAGTGTAGGTGACAGAGACACCGGGGAGCTGTTTTTT. Protein sequence: CAWSVGDRDTGELFF.

This clone was seen a single time. This chain links TRBV5-1 with TRBJ2-1; weak D call: TRBD1 (6 bases). The CDR3 consists of 12 residues. Germline CDR1 is SGHRS and CDR2 is YFSETQ. V lost 2 bases and J lost 10, with 10 bases in between. The CDR3, as DNA: TGCGCCAGCAGCTTTTGGGGGCGGGAGCAGTTCTTC. This codes for CASSFWGREQFF.

This clone was detected a few times. The chain recombines TRBV5-1 with TRBJ2-2; D not certain. The CDR3 sequence is 15 residues long. CDR1 is SGHRS, CDR2 YFSETQ, per germline. V was shortened by 3 bases and J by 1 base, with 10 bases between the two germline ends. The CDR3 DNA sequence: TGCGCCAGCAGCTCGCGATCGGGGAACACCGGGGAGCTGTTTTTT. Protein: CASSSRSGNTGELFF.

This chain uses TRBV28 with TRBJ1-2, with TRBD1 matching over 7 bases. With V trimmed by 2 bases and J by 0 bases, 3 bases remained unmatched. The CDR3 has 15 amino acids. From germline, CDR1 is MDHEN and CDR2 SYDVKM. This CDR3 is CASSLGTATNYGYTF. The DNA for the CDR3 is TGTGCCAGCAGTTTAGGGACAGCCACTAACTATGGCTACACCTTC.

The V call is TRBV27, the J call TRBJ2-2, with TRBD2 matching over 10 bases. The junction had 7 bases not matched to a gene; V was cut back by 4 bases and J by 5 bases. This CDR3 has 16 amino acids. Germline CDR1 MNHEY, CDR2 SMNVEV (reference sequence). The CDR3 DNA follows: TGTGCCAGCAGTTCCCTACTAGCGGGATATACCGGGGAGCTGTTTTTT. Protein sequence: CASSSLLAGYTGELFF.

This clone was seen once. V gene TRBV7-2 combines with J gene TRBJ2-1; TRBD2 agrees at 8 bases. In germline, CDR1 is SGHTA, CDR2 FQGNSA. The CDR3 has 16 amino acids. V shed 1 base, J shed 0 bases, and the junction held 2 bases outside the gene matches. The CDR3 DNA sequence: TGTGCCAGCAGCTTAGAGAGCGGGGGCTCCTACAATGAGCAGTTCTTC. It codes for CASSLESGGSYNEQFF.

This chain joins TRBV7-3 and TRBJ2-7, with 7 bases lining up with TRBD1. V dropped 5 bases and J dropped 7; count of bases not matched to a gene: 8. The CDR3 is 13 amino acids. Germline CDR1 reads SGHTA; CDR2 reads FQGTGA. This CDR3 reads CASSADRVGEQYF. As DNA, the CDR3 is TGTGCCAGCAGCGCCGACAGGGTCGGAGAGCAGTACTTC.

The chain couples TRBV9 to TRBJ1-4, with 7 nucleotides matching TRBD1. The CDR3 covers 15 residues. The junction had 5 bases not matched to a gene; V was cut back by 3 bases and J by 3 bases. Germline lookup yields CDR1 SGDLS and CDR2 YYNGEE. CDR3 sequence: CASSAEGAPNEKLFF. For the CDR3, the DNA is TGTGCCAGCAGCGCGGAGGGGGCTCCTAATGAAAAACTGTTTTTT.

The chain is built from TRBV9 and TRBJ2-5, with D possibly TRBD2 on 5 matching bases. Germline values: CDR1 SGDLS, CDR2 YYNGEE. The CDR3 is 13 amino acids. The V end was cut by 2 bases, the J end by 3 bases, with 8 bases between. CDR3 protein: CASSVYGKETQYF. DNA for the CDR3: TGTGCCAGCAGCGTCTACGGGAAAGAGACCCAGTACTTC.

The CDR3 loop reads CSVRSQGTDTQYF. Written as DNA, the CDR3 is TGCAGCGTGCGGTCGCAGGGTACAGATACGCAGTATTTT. The chain combines TRBV29-1 with TRBJ2-3, with TRBD1 as a possible D gene (5 bases). Germline lookup yields CDR1 SQVTM and CDR2 ANQGSEA. This CDR3 spans 13 amino acids. V was trimmed by 6 bases and J by 3 bases, leaving 13 bases between them.